This is a list of T cell receptor beta chains from one sample in a study of T cell changes during pregnancy in multiple sclerosis. Sequencing was performed with immunoSEQ multiplex PCR; in TCRdb, only in-frame clones are kept and a portion is missing. The sample has 25,000 to 35,000 clones; around nine tenths are singletons. Material: CD8+ T cells from peripheral blood mononuclear cells, obtained before pregnancy. These receptors all come from a female donor with multiple sclerosis, enrolled in a pregnancy study. CDR3s include the opening cysteine and the closing phenylalanine or tryptophan.

v_call: TRBV5-1; j_call: TRBJ1-4; cdr3_aa: CASSLAGTNEKLFF
v_call: TRBV5-4; j_call: TRBJ2-5; cdr3_aa: CASSLSTSGSRETQYF
v_call: TRBV5-8; j_call: TRBJ2-1; cdr3_aa: CASSLYNEQFF
v_call: TRBV28; j_call: TRBJ2-3; cdr3_aa: CARYRGRRDTQYF
v_call: TRBV9; j_call: TRBJ2-2; cdr3_aa: CASSGLGDRELFF
v_call: TRBV7-9; j_call: TRBJ2-3; cdr3_aa: CASSLGDRVDTQYF
v_call: TRBV12-1; j_call: TRBJ2-1; cdr3_aa: CASSLEMTSGITQEAYNEQFF
v_call: TRBV7-9; j_call: TRBJ2-1; cdr3_aa: CASSPTPTGGSYNEQFF
v_call: TRBV6-5; j_call: TRBJ2-7; cdr3_aa: CASSPGLARYEQYF
v_call: TRBV5-8; j_call: TRBJ1-2; cdr3_aa: CASSSAGTGDAYGYTF
v_call: TRBV6-1; j_call: TRBJ1-3; cdr3_aa: CASSEQFLGNTIYF
v_call: TRBV18; j_call: TRBJ2-1; cdr3_aa: CASSVKQGDSYNEQFF
v_call: TRBV4-1; j_call: TRBJ2-4; cdr3_aa: CASSQGTVLAKNIQYF
v_call: TRBV16; j_call: TRBJ2-5; cdr3_aa: CASSQGAGGSRETQYF
v_call: TRBV7-8; j_call: TRBJ2-1; cdr3_aa: CASSPYLAGGTYNEQFF
v_call: TRBV7-2; j_call: TRBJ1-4; cdr3_aa: CASSETGTVNEKLFF
v_call: TRBV10-3; j_call: TRBJ1-2; cdr3_aa: CAISSGTGLYGYTF
v_call: TRBV9; j_call: TRBJ2-6; cdr3_aa: CASSVGGSGANVLTF
v_call: TRBV5-1; j_call: TRBJ1-4; cdr3_aa: CASSSTGERGNEKLFF
v_call: TRBV5-4; j_call: TRBJ2-3; cdr3_aa: CASSLASGRTDTQYF
v_call: TRBV27; j_call: TRBJ2-1; cdr3_aa: CASSFTSGGNEQFF
v_call: TRBV5-8; j_call: TRBJ1-1; cdr3_aa: CASSSGQGARTEAFF
v_call: TRBV15; j_call: TRBJ2-3; cdr3_aa: CATRDSPADTSTDTQYF
v_call: TRBV6-6; j_call: TRBJ2-5; cdr3_aa: CASSVIAPETQYF
v_call: TRBV4-3; j_call: TRBJ2-4; cdr3_aa: CASSSYWTSGGKNIQYF
v_call: TRBV7-8; j_call: TRBJ2-1; cdr3_aa: CASSLWGRLAGGYEQFF
v_call: TRBV27; j_call: TRBJ1-2; cdr3_aa: CASSLLGTGDSYSNYGYTF
v_call: TRBV27; j_call: TRBJ1-1; cdr3_aa: CASSLGPLGEGTEAFF
v_call: TRBV7-8; j_call: TRBJ2-7; cdr3_aa: CASSLWRTESAEQYF
v_call: TRBV9; j_call: TRBJ1-2; cdr3_aa: CASSGTLIGYTF
v_call: TRBV7-8; j_call: TRBJ2-1; cdr3_aa: CASSSPGTYNEQFF
v_call: TRBV19; j_call: TRBJ2-7; cdr3_aa: CASSAGISYEQYF
v_call: TRBV27; j_call: TRBJ2-5; cdr3_aa: CASSVRQGARETQYF
v_call: TRBV10-1; j_call: TRBJ2-1; cdr3_aa: CASSWTSGIGEQFF
v_call: TRBV9; j_call: TRBJ1-3; cdr3_aa: CASSVDSSQNSGNTIYF
v_call: TRBV2; j_call: TRBJ2-7; cdr3_aa: CASSGDTTYEQYF
v_call: TRBV19; j_call: TRBJ2-5; cdr3_aa: CASSDLQQGQETQYF
v_call: TRBV11-2; j_call: TRBJ2-7; cdr3_aa: CASSPGRASSYEQYF
v_call: TRBV27; j_call: TRBJ2-7; cdr3_aa: CASSLIGGAGSEQYF
v_call: TRBV9; j_call: TRBJ2-7; cdr3_aa: CASSPRTGERDEQYF
v_call: TRBV4-1; j_call: .; cdr3_aa: CASSQESGGAYEQYF
v_call: TRBV28; j_call: TRBJ1-5; cdr3_aa: CASSLDRGNQPQHF
v_call: TRBV25-1; j_call: TRBJ2-3; cdr3_aa: CASREGTGPPDTQYF
v_call: TRBV10-2; j_call: TRBJ1-1; cdr3_aa: CASTDYAGGMNTEAFF
v_call: TRBV5-1; j_call: TRBJ2-7; cdr3_aa: CASSFVRPGLDIYEQYF
v_call: TRBV29-1; j_call: TRBJ2-3; cdr3_aa: CSVKDLDTDTQYF
v_call: TRBV5-5; j_call: TRBJ1-1; cdr3_aa: CASRRGGYTEAFF
v_call: TRBV27; j_call: TRBJ2-5; cdr3_aa: CASSLWPQETQYF
v_call: TRBV4-1; j_call: TRBJ2-3; cdr3_aa: CASSPTTTDTQYF
v_call: TRBV14; j_call: TRBJ2-7; cdr3_aa: CASRDTGTGYYEQYF
v_call: TRBV2; j_call: TRBJ2-7; cdr3_aa: CASSESAGPAYEQYF
v_call: TRBV4-2; j_call: TRBJ1-5; cdr3_aa: CASSQAGQSNQPQHF
v_call: TRBV7-8; j_call: TRBJ1-1; cdr3_aa: CASSHGEGVNTEAFF
v_call: TRBV12-5; j_call: TRBJ1-1; cdr3_aa: CASGRTGNTEAFF
v_call: TRBV27; j_call: TRBJ2-1; cdr3_aa: CASSSMTSYSYNEQFF
v_call: TRBV15; j_call: TRBJ1-2; cdr3_aa: CATSLNPSRAGTDGYTF
v_call: TRBV27; j_call: TRBJ2-7; cdr3_aa: CASSLSQGPIYF